This is a list of T cell receptor beta chains from one sample in a study of response to subunit inactivated influenza vaccine. MiXCR, run by TCRdb on the RT-PCR reads, gives a single entry per CDR3 protein. The sample carries some 520,000 distinct CDR3 sequences, 16% recorded once. Material: CD4+ T cells sorted from PBMCs, obtained less than 30 months after vaccination. These TCRs come from a man aged 45-69 years who received an inactivated influenza vaccine. Each CDR3 is given with its conserved first and last residue. The order of the fields is D gene, clone size, CDR3 length, J gene, V gene, CDR3 protein, CDR3 DNA. The D gene is left open where the match is weak. Rows may omit the clone size; those that give it use once, few, many or a size class.

>.|many|11|TRBJ1-5|TRBV12-3/TRBV12-4
CASSLGQPQHF
TGTGCCAGCAGTTTAGGTCAGCCCCAGCATTTT
>.|few|16|TRBJ1-1|TRBV5-6
CASSLGPGHLNTEAFF
TGTGCCAGCAGCTTGGGACCGGGACACCTGAACACTGAAGCTTTCTTT
>.|.|15|TRBJ2-6|TRBV3-1
CASSPIFSGANVLTF
TGTGCCAGCAGCCCGATATTCTCTGGGGCCAACGTCCTGACTTTC
>.|few|13|TRBJ2-5|TRBV3-1
CASSQDDRAAQYF
TGTGCCAGCAGCCAAGACGATCGTGCGGCCCAGTACTTC
>.|many|11|TRBJ2-7|TRBV10-3
CAISDNYEQYF
TGTGCCATCAGTGACAACTACGAGCAGTACTTC
>.|.|15|TRBJ2-3|TRBV3-1
CASSQDPLESDTQYF
TGTGCCAGCAGCCAAGACCCCTTAGAATCAGATACGCAGTATTTT
>.|few|13|TRBJ1-6|TRBV10-3
CATPGQTNSPLHF
TGTGCCACCCCTGGACAGACGAATTCACCCCTCCACTTT
>.|.|16|TRBJ2-6|TRBV7-8
CASSNPFRSGANVLTF
TGTGCCAGCAGCAATCCGTTTCGCTCTGGGGCCAACGTCCTGACTTTC
>.|.|14|TRBJ1-5|TRBV12-3/TRBV12-4
CASSLRGLNQPQHF
TGTGCCAGCAGCCTCAGGGGTTTGAATCAGCCCCAGCATTTT
>.|few|12|TRBJ2-7|TRBV5-6
CASRKTSYEQYF
TGTGCCAGCAGAAAGACATCCTACGAGCAGTACTTC
>TRBD1|few|13|TRBJ2-3|TRBV14
CASRLQGADTQYF
TGTGCCAGCAGGCTACAGGGGGCAGATACGCAGTATTTT
>TRBD2|few|15|TRBJ2-3|TRBV6-5
CASSFSSGRTDTQYF
TGTGCCAGCAGCTTCTCTAGCGGGAGGACAGATACGCAGTATTTT
>.|.|12|TRBJ1-5|TRBV12-3/TRBV12-4
CASTSRDQPQHF
TGTGCCAGCACCAGCCGCGATCAGCCCCAGCATTTT
>.|.|14|TRBJ2-7|TRBV5-6
CASSLRGLAYEQYF
TGTGCCAGCAGCTTGCGGGGTCTGGCCTACGAGCAGTACTTC
>.|.|14|TRBJ2-3|TRBV10-3
CAISDSGSGTTQYF
TGTGCCATCAGTGACTCCGGATCGGGGACGACGCAGTATTTT
>.|.|14|TRBJ2-5|TRBV7-2
CASSLNGGLETQYF
TGTGCCAGCAGCTTAAACGGCGGGTTAGAGACCCAGTACTTC
>TRBD1|few|14|TRBJ1-5|TRBV15
CATSSRQGWQPQHF
TGTGCCACCAGCAGCCGACAGGGCTGGCAGCCCCAGCATTTT
>.|.|15|TRBJ2-1|TRBV14
CASSQGSGGNNEQFF
TGTGCCAGCAGCCAAGGTAGCGGAGGTAACAATGAGCAGTTCTTC
>.|.|10|TRBJ1-2|TRBV20-1
CSASPPGYTF
TGCAGTGCTAGCCCTCCCGGCTACACCTTC
>.|few|14|TRBJ2-7|TRBV2
CASSLTPAGYEQYF
TGTGCCAGCAGCCTAACCCCGGCAGGGTACGAGCAGTACTTC
>.|few|13|TRBJ2-7|TRBV3-1
CASSQLRGHEQYF
TGTGCCAGCAGCCAACTGAGAGGACACGAGCAGTACTTC
>.|.|16|TRBJ2-1|TRBV15
CATSRDVGARYNEQFF
TGTGCCACCAGCAGAGATGTGGGGGCCCGATACAATGAGCAGTTCTTC
>.|many|14|TRBJ2-3|TRBV5-1
CASSLAGEADTQYF
TGCGCCAGCAGCTTGGCAGGGGAAGCAGATACGCAGTATTTT
>TRBD1|.|13|TRBJ2-4|TRBV10-1
CASSDTGAGIQYF
TGCGCCAGCAGTGATACAGGGGCTGGCATTCAGTACTTC
>.|few|14|TRBJ2-1|TRBV10-3
CASWEQGTYNEQFF
TGTGCCTCTTGGGAGCAGGGTACATACAATGAGCAGTTCTTC
>.|many|16|TRBJ2-3|TRBV12-3/TRBV12-4
CASSPSSISRVYTQYF
TGTGCCAGCAGCCCTTCTTCTATATCCCGCGTGTATACGCAGTATTTT
>.|.|15|TRBJ1-3|TRBV9
CANQLTGFTGNTIYF
TGTGCCAATCAGCTTACAGGGTTCACTGGAAACACCATATATTTT
>.|few|17|TRBJ1-1|TRBV3-1
CASSLTWQGRGNTEAFF
TGTGCCAGCAGCCTAACGTGGCAGGGGCGGGGAAACACTGAAGCTTTCTTT
>.|few|14|TRBJ2-2|TRBV3-1
CASSQGIVTGELFF
TGTGCCAGCAGCCAGGGGATAGTCACCGGGGAGCTGTTTTTT
>.|.|16|TRBJ1-6|TRBV5-5
CASSLEFRPYNSPLHF
TGTGCCAGCAGCTTGGAGTTCAGGCCCTATAATTCACCCCTCCACTTT
>TRBD2|.|13|TRBJ2-5|TRBV20-1
CSAPSGTGETQYF
TGCAGTGCTCCTAGCGGGACTGGTGAGACCCAGTACTTC
>TRBD2|few|14|TRBJ2-5|TRBV28
CASSSSGRGETQYF
TGTGCCAGCAGCTCTAGCGGGAGGGGAGAGACCCAGTACTTC
>TRBD1|.|17|TRBJ2-3|TRBV11-2
CASSKTAGTGYTDTQYF
TGTGCCAGCAGCAAAACAGCCGGGACAGGGTACACAGATACGCAGTATTTT
>TRBD2|few|13|TRBJ2-7|TRBV29-1
CSVEASGSYEQYF
TGCAGCGTTGAAGCTAGCGGGAGCTACGAGCAGTACTTC
>.|few|15|TRBJ1-5|TRBV7-9
CASSRGRTDNQPQHF
TGTGCCAGCAGCAGAGGACGTACAGACAATCAGCCCCAGCATTTT
>.|few|12|TRBJ2-1|TRBV6-2/TRBV6-3
CASFSSYNEQFF
TGTGCCAGCTTCAGCTCCTACAATGAGCAGTTCTTC
>.|.|13|TRBJ1-6|TRBV7-2
CASSLVRDSPLHF
TGTGCCAGCAGCTTAGTTCGTGATTCACCCCTCCACTTT
>.|few|15|TRBJ2-6|TRBV6-5
CASSYEHAGANVLTF
TGTGCCAGCAGTTATGAACACGCGGGGGCCAACGTCCTGACTTTC
>.|.|17|TRBJ2-5|TRBV7-9
CASSLAVGSASQETQYF
TGTGCCAGCAGCTTAGCTGTTGGTAGCGCTAGTCAAGAGACCCAGTACTTC
>.|many|13|TRBJ1-1|TRBV7-9
CASSPHMNTEAFF
TGTGCCAGCAGCCCTCATATGAACACTGAAGCTTTCTTT
>TRBD1|.|15|TRBJ2-2|TRBV7-9
CASSRTGGFTGELFF
TGTGCCAGCAGCCGAACAGGGGGATTCACCGGGGAGCTGTTTTTT
>.|few|12|TRBJ2-7|TRBV28
CASALRQAEQYF
TGTGCCAGCGCCCTGCGTCAGGCCGAGCAGTACTTC
>TRBD2|few|16|TRBJ2-7|TRBV18
CASSPSGLAGGNEQYF
TGTGCCAGCTCACCATCAGGACTAGCGGGAGGAAATGAGCAGTACTTC
>.|.|12|TRBJ2-3|TRBV29-1
CSVHVGSDTQYF
TGCAGCGTGCACGTGGGGTCAGATACGCAGTATTTT
>.|.|13|TRBJ2-3|TRBV11-2
CASSPQTPDTQYF
TGTGCCAGCAGCCCCCAGACACCAGATACGCAGTATTTT